The sample holds a few counts of the clone carrying this T cell receptor (beta chain). This specimen belongs to a study of human T cells and chemical hapten exposure. Each CDR3 protein gets one entry after TCRdb re-called the RACE reads with MiXCR. The top ten hold 1.3% of the sample, which has some 36,000 distinct CDR3 sequences, about 7.4% seen once. Time point described: pre-sensitization, week 0. This sample's treatment: therapeutic diphenylcyclopropenone sensitization with weekly scalp DPC. The ends were cut back, 6 bases at V and 2 bases at J, with 14 bases in the middle. The germline CDR1 and CDR2 sequences are MDHEN and SYDVKM. The CDR3 has 14 residues.

The origin of this receptor is a woman between 45 and 60 years old with alopecia areata. Some clones in this sample may be carry-over from other donors' samples. The rearrangement links TRBV28 to TRBJ2-7; D is possibly TRBD1 or TRBD2 (5 bases each). Sample: whole blood, taken in connection with sensitization to the hapten diphenylcyclopropenone (DPC). The chain's CDR3 is CASRNGAFPYEQYF. CDR3 bases: TGTGCCAGCAGAAACGGGGCCTTTCCCTACGAGCAGTACTTC. The full variable domain, in which reference TRBV28 and TRBJ2-7 provide the parts outside the CDR3, is DVKVTQSSRYLVKRTGEKVFLECVQDMDHENMFWYRQDPGLGLRLIYFSYDVKMKEKGDIPEGYSVSREKKERFSLILESASTNQTSMYLCASRNGAFPYEQYFGPGTRLTVT.